The clone carrying this T cell receptor (beta chain) was detected many times. The antigen remains unidentified. Authors of the study amplified TCR beta CDR3 regions from RNA transcripts. First-round RT-PCR targeting the TCR CDR3 was performed with the HTBI primer set. TCRdb re-called the multiplex PCR reads with MiXCR, one entry per CDR3 protein. The data contain roughly 240,000 distinct CDR3 sequences, roughly 22% of them singletons. This specimen comes from a study of T cells in Graves' hyperthyroidism and ophthalmopathy. Study results and caveats: Most clonotypes expanded in the thyroid (above 0.001) were also present in blood.

CDR1 and CDR2 (germline): DFQATT, SNEGSKA (reference sequence). The CDR3 length is 14 residues. The ends lost 5 bases at V and 4 bases at J; junction bases unmatched: 6. The V gene is TRBV20-1, the J gene TRBJ2-5; 11 nucleotides match TRBD2. Sequenced input: blood. The receptor was derived from a woman aged 40 to 50 with Graves' ophthalmopathy. CDR3 region: CSADTSGRSETQYF. The CDR3 bases are TGCAGTGCTGATACTAGCGGGAGATCAGAGACCCAGTACTTC.